The T cell receptor beta chain described here comes from a study of tumor and adjacent non-tumor tissue in lung cancer. Study background: Patients comprised about eleven adenocarcinoma, 2 squamous cell carcinoma and 1 small cell lung cancer. The patients, some ten men and roughly 5 women, were roughly 30 to 85 with stage I to III disease. Study-wide results and caveats: Patients with more diverse tumor TCRs had worse survival.

RNA was extracted from bulk tissue without any cell sorting. Distant lung tissue was collected more than 3 cm away from the tumor edge. Newly diagnosed lung cancer patients had thoracic surgery in China, August–late 2014, without prior chemotherapy. From germline, CDR1 is SQVTM and CDR2 ANQGSEA. This CDR3 has 14 residues. For this clonotype: The antigen remains unidentified. At one boundary the junction diverges from the germline segment, which might be a read error.

The library came from three nested PCR rounds adapted from ARM-PCR protocols. MiXCR, applied by TCRdb to the multiplex PCR reads, yields one record per CDR3 protein. The sample lists some 66,000 distinct CDR3 sequences, around two thirds occurring once. Sequencing was carried out using distant non-tumor lung tissue. The V call is TRBV29-1, the J call TRBJ2-7; TRBD1 aligns across 9 bases. The sequence derives from a man aged 65 to 85 with non-small cell lung cancer. The CDR3 region is CSARMGQGYHELYF. The CDR3 DNA reads as TGCAGCGCAAGGATGGGACAGGGCTACCACGAGCTGTACTTC.